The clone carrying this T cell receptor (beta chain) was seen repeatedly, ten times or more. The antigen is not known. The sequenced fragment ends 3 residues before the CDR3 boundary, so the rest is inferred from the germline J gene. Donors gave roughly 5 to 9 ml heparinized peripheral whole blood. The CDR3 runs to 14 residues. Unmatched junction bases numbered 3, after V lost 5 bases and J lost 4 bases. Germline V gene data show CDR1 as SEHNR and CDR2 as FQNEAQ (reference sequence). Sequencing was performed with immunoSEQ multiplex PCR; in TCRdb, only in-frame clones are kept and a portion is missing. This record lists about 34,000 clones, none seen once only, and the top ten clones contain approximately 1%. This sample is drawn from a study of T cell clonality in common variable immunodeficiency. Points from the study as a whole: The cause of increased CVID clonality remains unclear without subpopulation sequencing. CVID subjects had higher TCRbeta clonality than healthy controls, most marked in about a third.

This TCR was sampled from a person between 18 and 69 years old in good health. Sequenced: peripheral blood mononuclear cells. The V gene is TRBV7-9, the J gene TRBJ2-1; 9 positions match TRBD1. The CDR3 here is CASSIGQGYNEQFF. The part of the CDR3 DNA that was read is TGTGCCAGCAGCATCGGACAGGGGTACAATGAG.